This TCR beta chain was captured by sequencing in a study of blood T cell repertoires in COVID-19. Study-level information: Samples came from the United States, Italy and Spain, spanning acute and convalescent COVID-19. The cDNA or gDNA used as material had been derived from T cells, B-cell-depleted T cells, or PBMCs.

The germline CDR1 and CDR2 sequences are MNHEY and SVGAGI. CDR3 length: 13 residues. V was clipped by 8 bases and J by 3 bases; unmatched bases: 7. This clone was seen only a few times. TCRdb keeps only in-frame clones here, not all; method: immunoSEQ multiplex PCR. The top ten clones hold roughly 7.7% of a sample with 140,000 to 150,000 clones, around 81% of them seen once. Sequenced input: peripheral blood. This receptor was obtained from a human donor with acute or convalescent COVID-19. The donor label of this sample is uncertain. The J gene is TRBJ2-7, the V gene TRBV6-5, with 7 bases fitting TRBD1. The CDR3 reads CASARGSSYEQYV. The CDR3 DNA follows: TGTGCCAGCGCCAGGGGGTCTAGCTACGAGCAGTACGTC.